Following are 4 T cell receptor beta chains from one sample sequenced in a study of blood T cells in healthy people across ages. A second PCR of 7 to 11 cycles used a sample-barcoded 5' primer and a J-beta primer mix. TCRdb re-analysed the 5' RACE reads in MiXCR, keeping a single row per CDR3 protein. The data contain hundreds of thousands of distinct CDR3 sequences, roughly 50% of them singletons. Sequenced: blood. The receptors originated from a woman aged 55-69 years in good health.

This clonotype was counted a few times. This chain uses TRBV7-9 with TRBJ2-5, with 8 nucleotides matching TRBD2. Germline V gene sequence: CDR1 SEHNR, CDR2 FQNEAQ (reference sequence). With 6 bases clipped from V and 2 bases from J, the junction kept 2 bases outside the gene matches. CDR3 length: 13 amino acids. This CDR3 is CASRIAGQETQYF. Here the CDR3 DNA reads TGTGCCAGCAGGATAGCGGGGCAAGAGACCCAGTACTTC.

This sequence joins TRBV29-1 and TRBJ2-3; no clear D gene. Trimming took off 0 bases at V and 6 bases at J, with 7 bases between the two ends. CDR1 and CDR2 from the germline V gene are SQVTM and ANQGSEA. This CDR3 contains 12 residues. The CDR3 sequence is CSVEEVIDTQYF. The CDR3, as DNA: TGCAGCGTTGAAGAAGTAATTGATACGCAGTATTTT.

This rearrangement joins TRBV7-2 to TRBJ2-4; no clear D. V was pared by 7 bases and J by 0 bases, with 16 bases between. CDR3 length equals 16 residues. Looked up from germline, CDR1 is SGHTA and CDR2 is FQGNSA. CDR3 nucleotide sequence: TGTGCCAGCAAGGATGTCGGTTTCTTAGCCAAAAACATTCAGTACTTC. As protein: CASKDVGFLAKNIQYF. The variable domain in full, with the rest retrieved from reference TRBV7-2 and TRBJ2-4, is GAGVSQSPSNKVTEKGKDVELRCDPISGHTALYWYRQSLGQGLEFLIYFQGNSAPDKSGLPSDRFSAERTGGSVSTLTIQRTQQEDSAVYLCASKDVGFLAKNIQYFGAGTRLSVL.

The genes are TRBV20-1 and TRBJ2-1, with 10 bases that match TRBD2. With 0 bases clipped from V and 10 bases from J, the junction kept 12 bases outside the gene matches. The germline V gene has CDR1 DFQATT and CDR2 SNEGSKA (reference sequence). The CDR3 totals 16 residues. Written as DNA, the CDR3 is TGCAGTGCTAGAGATTTTAGCGGGAGGATGGATAAAGAGCAGTTCTTC. Protein product: CSARDFSGRMDKEQFF.